These 20 T cell receptor beta chains were sequenced from one sample in a study of tumor-infiltrating lymphocytes in oesophageal squamous cell carcinoma. TCRdb ran MiXCR on the PCR reads and lists one entry per CDR3 protein. This table has about 14,000 distinct CDR3 sequences, 46% appearing once. The sequenced sample was blood. These receptors were taken from a male donor with esophageal squamous cell carcinoma.

Only a few counts were recorded for this clonotype. The chain links TRBV6-1 to TRBJ2-4; D is unresolved. The closer fit of TRBJ2-5 to the DNA end suggests the J call may be wrong. Germline assignment: CDR1 MNHNS and CDR2 SASEGT. The CDR3 sequence is 10 residues long. The DNA of the CDR3 is TGTGCCAGCAGTTCAGAGACCCAGTACTTC. Its translation is CASSSETQYF.

This clonotype was recorded many times. The chain couples TRBV11-3 to TRBJ2-5, with 7 bases matching TRBD2. J was trimmed by 5 bases and V by 1 base; bases with no gene match: 13. Germline V gene data show CDR1 as SGHNT and CDR2 as YENEEA. This CDR3 spans 17 amino acids. CDR3 DNA sequence: TGTGCCAGCAGCTTAGGGGGCTGGGGCGGGAGAGGCGAGACCCAGTACTTC. It yields the protein CASSLGGWGGRGETQYF.

Of note for this clonotype: Its ends do not fully match the called genes, so a read error is possible. V and J are TRBV7-9 and TRBJ2-1; 13 bases are shared with TRBD2. The J call is in doubt because the DNA end fits TRBJ2-5 better. Germline V gene sequence: CDR1 SEHNR, CDR2 FQNEAQ (reference sequence). The CDR3 sequence is 17 residues long. CDR3 nucleotides: TGTGCCAGCAGCGTAGCTACTAGCGGGGGGGCCAGGGAGACCCAGTACTTC. The encoded protein is CASSVATSGGARETQYF.

This clonotype came up a few times. This may be a read error, as it is one base from a much larger clone. The CDR3 reads CATAPPGRSYNEQYF. The CDR3 bases are TGTGCCACCGCACCCCCCGGCAGGTCCTACAATGAGCAGTACTTC. The V gene is TRBV5-3, the J gene TRBJ2-7; D not resolved. TRBV5-3 is an open reading frame, and its role is uncertain. The length of the CDR3 is 15 residues. Trimming took 9 bases from V and 7 from J, leaving 26 bases between them.

This chain links TRBV12-3 or TRBV12-4 with TRBJ2-5; D possibly corresponds to TRBD2 (6 bases). The DNA end is a closer match to TRBJ2-1, so the J assignment may be wrong. This CDR3 is built from 14 residues. Here the CDR3 reads CASNRDSLFNEQFF. The CDR3, as DNA: TGTGCCAGCAACCGGGACTCCCTATTCAATGAGCAGTTCTTC.

The table lists this clonotype with many counts. The rearrangement joins TRBV5-1 to TRBJ2-6, with TRBD1 matching 10 bases. Germline values: CDR1 SGHRS, CDR2 YFSETQ. There are 16 residues in the CDR3. V trimming: 5 bases; J trimming: 0 bases; junction bases outside the gene matches: 2. The CDR3 nucleotides read TGCGCCAGCAGTCGGACAGGGGGCTCTGGGGCCAACGTCCTGACTTTC. It codes for CASSRTGGSGANVLTF.

Of note for this clonotype: With a much larger clone just one base away, this may be a read error. V usage is TRBV28 and J usage is TRBJ2-3, with D possibly matching TRBD2 (5 bases). The CDR3 length is 14 residues. The V and J ends lost 3 bases and 14 bases respectively, with 21 bases between them. Germline lookup yields CDR1 MDHEN and CDR2 SYDVKM. The DNA for the CDR3 is TGTGCCAGCAGTTTTAATAGGGTCGCCGGGGAGCTGTATTTT. It codes for CASSFNRVAGELYF.

This clonotype was counted between two and nine times. The V call is TRBV28, the J call TRBJ2-2, with TRBD2 identical over 8 bases. The trim removed 5 bases at V and 5 bases at J, leaving 4 bases unmatched. CDR3 length equals 14 residues. Germline V gene lookup returns CDR1 MDHEN and CDR2 SYDVKM. CDR3 region: CASSLGRVTGELFF. DNA of the CDR3: TGTGCCAGCAGTCTCGGGAGGGTAACCGGGGAGCTGTTTTTT.

J is TRBJ2-4 and V is TRBV7-3; D gene uncertain. Gene TRBJ2-5 matches the end of the DNA better, so the J call may be wrong. This CDR3 has 12 amino acids. From germline, CDR1 is SGHTA and CDR2 FQGTGA. In DNA, the CDR3 is TGTGCCAGCAGCAGAGATGGAGAGACCCAGTACTTC. Translated, it gives CASSRDGETQYF.

V gene TRBV3-1 combines with J gene TRBJ1-3; D is unclear. The length of the CDR3 is 14 residues. Germline V gene data show CDR1 as LGHDT and CDR2 as YNNKEL (reference sequence). Trimming took 1 base from V and 0 from J, leaving 4 bases between them. In DNA, the CDR3 is TGTGCCAGCAGCCAAGGGACCTCTGGAAACACCATATATTTT. Translated: CASSQGTSGNTIYF.

This sequence joins TRBV6-6 and TRBJ1-6; 9 bases are a match to TRBD1. The CDR3 runs 15 residues. V was pared by 5 bases and J by 5 bases, with 4 bases of the junction left unmatched. Germline lookup yields CDR1 MNHNY and CDR2 SVGAGI (reference sequence). CDR3 protein: CASSLRTGDNSPLHF. In DNA, the CDR3 is TGTGCCAGCAGTCTACGGACAGGGGATAATTCACCCCTCCACTTT.

Concerning this clonotype: A read error may account for a junction end that differs from germline. V is TRBV7-2 and J is TRBJ2-7; no reliable D call. This CDR3 spans 19 amino acids. The germline gives CDR1 SGHTA, CDR2 FQGNSA. CDR3 amino acids: CASSTYALAQLGNNSPLHF. The CDR3 DNA reads as TGTGCCAGCAGCACATACGCTCTGGCGCAGCTAGGCAATAATTCACCCCTCCACTTC.

By share, this clonotype counts as large (0.1 to 1%). The gene calls are TRBV7-3 and TRBJ2-5; D is ambiguous. CDR1 and CDR2 from the germline V gene are SGHTA and FQGTGA. CDR3 size: 13 residues. The V end lost 0 bases, the J end lost 4 bases, and 6 bases lay between the germline ends. CDR3 amino acids: CASSLTGPETQYF. DNA for the CDR3: TGTGCCAGCAGCTTAACCGGCCCAGAGACCCAGTACTTC.

This clonotype has more than one count but fewer than ten. V gene TRBV11-2 combines with J gene TRBJ1-1; the D is unclear. The germline V gene encodes CDR1 SGHAT and CDR2 FQNNGV. This CDR3 comprises 12 residues. The germline V and J ends were trimmed by 3 bases and 0 bases, with 2 bases remaining between them. DNA of the CDR3: TGTGCCAGCAGCTTTGTGAACACTGAAGCTTTCTTT. This sequence encodes CASSFVNTEAFF.

The chain has TRBV12-3 or TRBV12-4 and TRBJ2-5; 8 nucleotides align to TRBD1. The CDR3 consists of 16 residues. The V and J ends lost 6 bases and 1 base, in that order; junction bases with no gene match: 10. DNA for the CDR3: TGTGCCAGCAGCCCAGGGACAGGTAGACTCCAAGAGACCCAGTACTTC. Residues: CASSPGTGRLQETQYF.

At least ten counts were recorded for this clonotype. This sequence joins TRBV12-3 or TRBV12-4 and TRBJ2-3; TRBD2 matches at 8 bases. With V trimmed by 6 bases and J by 4 bases, 9 bases remained unmatched. The length of the CDR3 is 15 residues. CDR3 nucleotide sequence: TGTGCCAGCAGAAGGAGCGGGAGAGGTTCAGATACGCAGTATTTT. As protein: CASRRSGRGSDTQYF.

This clonotype was recorded only once. The V call is TRBV7-8, the J call TRBJ2-5, with D hard to call. V was trimmed by 2 bases and J by 3 bases, leaving 4 bases between them. Germline V CDR1 and CDR2: SGHVS, FQNEAQ. This CDR3 spans 12 amino acids. The CDR3 DNA reads as TGTGCCAGCAGCTTACCCAAAGAGACCCAGTACTTC. Translation: CASSLPKETQYF.

As for this clonotype: The CDR3 end shows no conserved phenylalanine or tryptophan, and so a read error is likely. The DNA is omitted, as the CDR3 cannot be located on it reliably, and the CDR3 follows TCRdb's listing. This chain uses TRBV27 with TRBJ2-3; the table's D call, TRBD2, was not checked against the DNA. The CDR3 is 18 amino acids in total, end residues counted. Per the germline V gene, CDR1 is MNHEY and CDR2 is SMNVEV (reference sequence). The CDR3 loop is CASSLTSGALYNEQYFGP.

This clonotype came up a few times. CDR3 amino acids: CASSLTTGTSGSNEQFF. DNA for the CDR3: TGTGCCAGCAGTTTAACCACCGGGACTAGCGGGAGTAATGAGCAGTTCTTT. This chain links TRBV27 with TRBJ1-1, with D maybe TRBD1 (5 bases). The CDR3 totals 17 residues. From germline, CDR1 is MNHEY and CDR2 SMNVEV (reference sequence). V lost 2 bases to trimming and J lost 14 bases, with 30 bases between them.

This clonotype came up once. The chain employs TRBV12-3 or TRBV12-4 and TRBJ2-4, with TRBD2 as a possible D gene (5 bases). The end of the DNA fits TRBJ2-6 better, so the J call may be wrong. This CDR3 contains 15 residues. The CDR3 reads CASKGRGSGANVLTF. CDR3 DNA sequence: TGTGCCAGCAAGGGCCGCGGGTCCGGGGCCAACGTCCTGACTTTC.